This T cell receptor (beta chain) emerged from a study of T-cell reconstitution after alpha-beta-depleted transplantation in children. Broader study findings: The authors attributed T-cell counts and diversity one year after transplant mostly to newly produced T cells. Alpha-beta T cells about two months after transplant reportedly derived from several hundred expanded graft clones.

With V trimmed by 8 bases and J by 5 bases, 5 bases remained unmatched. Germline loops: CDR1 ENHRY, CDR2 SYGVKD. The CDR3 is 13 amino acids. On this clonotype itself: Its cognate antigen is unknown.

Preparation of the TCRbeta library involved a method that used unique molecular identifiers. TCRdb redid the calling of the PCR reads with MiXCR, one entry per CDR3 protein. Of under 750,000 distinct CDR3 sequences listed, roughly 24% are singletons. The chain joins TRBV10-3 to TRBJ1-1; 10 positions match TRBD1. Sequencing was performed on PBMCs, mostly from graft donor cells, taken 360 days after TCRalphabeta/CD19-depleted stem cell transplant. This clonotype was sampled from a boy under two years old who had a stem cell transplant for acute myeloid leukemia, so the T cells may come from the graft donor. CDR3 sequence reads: CAIAGQGRTEAFF. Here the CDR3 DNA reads TGTGCCATCGCGGGACAGGGGAGGACTGAAGCTTTCTTT.